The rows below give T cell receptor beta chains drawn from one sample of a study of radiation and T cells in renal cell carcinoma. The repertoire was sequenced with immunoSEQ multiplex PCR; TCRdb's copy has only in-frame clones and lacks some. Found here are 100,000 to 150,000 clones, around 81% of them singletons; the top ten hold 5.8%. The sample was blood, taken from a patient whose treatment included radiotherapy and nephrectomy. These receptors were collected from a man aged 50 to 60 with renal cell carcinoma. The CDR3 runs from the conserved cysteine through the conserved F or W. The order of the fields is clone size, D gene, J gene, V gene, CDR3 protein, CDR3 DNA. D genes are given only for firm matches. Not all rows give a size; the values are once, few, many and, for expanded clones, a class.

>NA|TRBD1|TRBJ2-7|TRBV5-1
CASSSGQSSYEQYF
TGCGCCAGCAGCTCGGGACAGAGCTCCTACGAGCAGTACTTC
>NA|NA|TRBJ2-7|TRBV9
CASSSYEGSEQYF
TGTGCCAGCAGCTCCTACGAAGGGTCCGAGCAGTACTTC
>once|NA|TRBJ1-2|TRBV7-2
CASSLVIQAYGYTF
TGTGCCAGCAGCTTAGTGATACAGGCCTATGGCTACACCTTC
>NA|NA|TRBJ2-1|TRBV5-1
CASSLAGTGDEQFF
TGCGCCAGCAGCTTGGCAGGGACCGGGGATGAGCAGTTCTTC
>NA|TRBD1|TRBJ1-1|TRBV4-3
CASSSGTANTEAFF
TGCGCCAGCAGCTCCGGGACAGCGAACACTGAAGCTTTCTTT
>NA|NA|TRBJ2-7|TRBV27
CASSTIESGEGYEQYF
TGTGCCAGCAGCACGATAGAATCAGGGGAGGGGTACGAGCAGTACTTC
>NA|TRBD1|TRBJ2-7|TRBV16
CASSPGTGLYEQYF
TGTGCCAGCAGCCCCGGGACAGGGCTCTACGAGCAGTACTTC
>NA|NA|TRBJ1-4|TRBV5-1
CASSLMPLNRPLNEKLFF
TGCGCCAGCAGCTTGATGCCCTTAAACAGGCCACTTAATGAAAAACTGTTTTTT
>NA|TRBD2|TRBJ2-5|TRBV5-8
CASRLAGVETQYF
TGTGCCAGCAGACTAGCGGGAGTGGAGACCCAGTACTTC
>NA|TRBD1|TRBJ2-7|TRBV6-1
CASSEGQGANYEQYF
TGTGCCAGCAGTGAGGGACAGGGGGCCAACTACGAGCAGTACTTC